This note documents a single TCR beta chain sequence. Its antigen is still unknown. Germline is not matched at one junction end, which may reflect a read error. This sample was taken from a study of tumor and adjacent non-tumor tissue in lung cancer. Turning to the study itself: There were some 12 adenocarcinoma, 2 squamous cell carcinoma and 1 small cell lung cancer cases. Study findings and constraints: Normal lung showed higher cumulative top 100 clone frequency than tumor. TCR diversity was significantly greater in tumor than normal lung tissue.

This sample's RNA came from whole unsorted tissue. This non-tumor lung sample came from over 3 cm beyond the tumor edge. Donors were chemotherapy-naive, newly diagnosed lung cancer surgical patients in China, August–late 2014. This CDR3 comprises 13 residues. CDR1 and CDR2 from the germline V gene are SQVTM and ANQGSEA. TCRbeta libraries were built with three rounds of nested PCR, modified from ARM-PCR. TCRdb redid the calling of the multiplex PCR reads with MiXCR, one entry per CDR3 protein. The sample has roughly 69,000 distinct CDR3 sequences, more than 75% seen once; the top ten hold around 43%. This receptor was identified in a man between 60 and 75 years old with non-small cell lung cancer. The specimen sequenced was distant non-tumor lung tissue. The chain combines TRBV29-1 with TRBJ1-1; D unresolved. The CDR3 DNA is TGCAGCGTCTCCCCCGGACTCAACACTGAAGCCTTCTTT. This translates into CSVSPGLNTEAFF.